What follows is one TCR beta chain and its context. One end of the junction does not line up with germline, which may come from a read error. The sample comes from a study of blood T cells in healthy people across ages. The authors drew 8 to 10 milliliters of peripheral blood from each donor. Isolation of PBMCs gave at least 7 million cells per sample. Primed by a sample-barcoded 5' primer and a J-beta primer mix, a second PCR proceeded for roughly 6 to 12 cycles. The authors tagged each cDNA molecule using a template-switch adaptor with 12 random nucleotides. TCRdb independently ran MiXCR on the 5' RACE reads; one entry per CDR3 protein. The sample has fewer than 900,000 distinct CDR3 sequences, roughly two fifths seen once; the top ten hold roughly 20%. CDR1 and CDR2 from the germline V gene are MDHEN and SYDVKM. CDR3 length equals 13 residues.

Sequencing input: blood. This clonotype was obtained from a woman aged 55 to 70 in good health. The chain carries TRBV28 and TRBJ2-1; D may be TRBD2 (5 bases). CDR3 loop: CAGSRHGGNEQFF. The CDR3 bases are TGTGCCGGCAGTCGTCATGGAGGCAATGAGCAGTTCTTC.